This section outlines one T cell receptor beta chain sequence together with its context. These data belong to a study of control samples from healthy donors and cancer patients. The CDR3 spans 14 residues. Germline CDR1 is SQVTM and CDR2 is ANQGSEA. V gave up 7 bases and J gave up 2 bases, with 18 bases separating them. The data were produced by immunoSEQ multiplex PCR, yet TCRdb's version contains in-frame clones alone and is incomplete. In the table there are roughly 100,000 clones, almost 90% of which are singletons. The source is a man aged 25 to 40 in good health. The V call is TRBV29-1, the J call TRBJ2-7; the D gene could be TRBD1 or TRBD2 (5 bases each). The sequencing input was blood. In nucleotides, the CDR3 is TGCAGCGCCGGGGTGGGACGGCGAACCTACGAGCAGTACTTC. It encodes CSAGVGRRTYEQYF.